This T cell receptor (beta chain) comes out of a study of T cells expressing NK-cell markers. The wider study: The TCR beta repertoires originated in sorted CD3+CD56+NKG2C+, CD3+CD56+NKG2C- and CD3+CD56-NKG2C+ T cells. Among eight sequenced donors, seven carried HCMV seropositivity while one was seronegative.

Synthesis of TCR beta cDNA relied on 5'RACE template switching carrying UMIs. For each CDR3 protein, TCRdb gives one entry from its re-call of the 5' RACE reads, without DNA. The sample data list about 440,000 distinct CDR3 sequences. Germline CDR1 and CDR2: SGDLS and YYNGEE. The CDR3 runs 15 residues. The sequenced sample was blood T cells: a sorted CD56 or NKG2C T cell subset, CD4+ or CD8+ T cells, or bulk PBMC T cells (not recorded which). This sequence was found in a woman aged 18-69 years in good health. This chain joins TRBV9 and TRBJ2-7; without DNA, the TCRdb call of TRBD1 cannot be checked. The CDR3: CASSSEGDFTYEQYF.